This is a list of T cell receptor beta chains from one sample in a study of radiation and T cells in renal cell carcinoma. TCRdb keeps only in-frame clones here, not all; method: immunoSEQ multiplex PCR. The sample contains about 170,000 clones, 88% of which appear only once. The starting material was blood, obtained from a patient whose treatment included radiotherapy and nephrectomy. The receptor source for this set is a woman aged 50 to 65 with renal cell carcinoma. The CDR3 runs from the conserved cysteine through the conserved F or W. The order of the fields is D gene, clone size, CDR3 length, J gene, V gene, CDR3 protein, CDR3 DNA. The D gene is left open where the match is weak. Clone size is not always given. Where it is, it says once, few, many or a class for expanded clones.

>.|.|12|TRBJ2-1|TRBV10-3
CAISAGADEQFF
TGTGCCATCAGTGCGGGAGCCGATGAGCAGTTCTTC
>.|.|16|TRBJ1-4|TRBV4-1
CASSQAQAASGEKLFF
TGCGCCAGCAGCCAAGCTCAGGCGGCCTCTGGCGAAAAACTGTTTTTT
>TRBD1|.|16|TRBJ1-3|TRBV7-8
CASSFETGTSGNTIYF
TGTGCCAGCAGCTTCGAGACAGGGACCTCTGGAAACACCATATATTTT
>TRBD2|.|16|TRBJ2-3|TRBV19
CASSPAGGAVADTQYF
TGTGCCAGTAGTCCGGCGGGGGGGGCTGTCGCAGATACGCAGTATTTT
>.|.|12|TRBJ1-5|TRBV7-8
CASSAGGRAQHF
TGTGCCAGCAGCGCGGGAGGGCGGGCCCAGCATTTT
>TRBD1|once|16|TRBJ1-2|TRBV19
CASSRPGTGVNYGYTF
TGTGCCAGTAGCAGACCCGGGACAGGGGTTAACTATGGCTACACCTTC
>TRBD1|.|17|TRBJ1-5|TRBV19
CASSIEGGTGGTGPQHF
TGTGCCAGTAGTATTGAGGGTGGGACAGGGGGTACAGGGCCCCAGCATTTT
>.|.|14|TRBJ1-2|TRBV6-1
CASRETGRYYGYTF
TGTGCCAGCAGAGAAACAGGGAGGTACTATGGCTACACCTTC
>.|.|15|TRBJ1-6|TRBV27
CASSLQGSYNSPLHF
TGTGCCAGCAGTTTACAGGGGTCCTATAATTCACCCCTCCACTTT
>TRBD2|.|13|TRBJ2-1|TRBV11-3
CASSLEGRGEQFF
TGTGCCAGCAGCTTAGAAGGGAGGGGTGAGCAGTTCTTC
>.|.|11|TRBJ2-2|TRBV4-2
CASSHSGELFF
TGTGCCAGCAGCCATTCGGGGGAGCTGTTTTTT
>.|few|11|TRBJ2-3|TRBV20-1
CSARQGDTQYF
TGCAGTGCCCGGCAGGGAGATACGCAGTATTTT
>.|.|13|TRBJ1-1|TRBV5-1
CASSNSWTTEAFF
TGCGCCAGCAGCAACAGTTGGACCACTGAAGCTTTCTTT
>TRBD2|few|17|TRBJ2-2|TRBV18
CASSLLGAGANTGELFF
TGTGCCAGCTCACTCCTAGGAGCGGGGGCGAACACCGGGGAGCTGTTTTTT
>.|.|17|TRBJ2-7|TRBV15
CATSRDRVAAASYEQYF
TGTGCCACCAGCAGAGATAGGGTGGCGGCGGCCTCCTACGAGCAGTACTTC
>.|.|15|TRBJ1-4|TRBV5-1
CASSLARGDGEKLFF
TGCGCCAGCAGCTTGGCGAGGGGAGACGGTGAAAAACTGTTTTTT
>TRBD2|once|19|TRBJ2-3|TRBV4-2
CASSPARGRGGLITDTQYF
TGTGCCAGCAGCCCCGCCCGGGGGCGGGGGGGCCTCATCACCGATACGCAGTATTTT
>TRBD1|.|15|TRBJ1-1|TRBV5-1
CASSFPDRDATEAFF
TGCGCCAGCAGTTTCCCGGACAGGGATGCCACTGAAGCTTTCTTT
>TRBD1|.|15|TRBJ2-1|TRBV11-1
CASSLGTGSYNEQFF
TGTGCCAGCAGCTTAGGGACAGGCTCCTACAATGAGCAGTTCTTC
>TRBD2|.|17|TRBJ2-1|TRBV13
CASSLSLAGVIYNEQFF
TGTGCCAGCAGCTTATCGCTAGCGGGGGTTATCTACAATGAGCAGTTCTTC
>.|.|14|TRBJ1-4|TRBV19
CASSMIGNNEKLFF
TGTGCCAGTAGTATGATTGGGAATAATGAAAAACTGTTTTTT